Following are 15 T cell receptor beta chains from one sample sequenced in a study of blood T cell repertoires in COVID-19. Sequenced by immunoSEQ multiplex PCR; TCRdb stores in-frame clones only, minus some. This sample has more than 100,000 clones, with 85% found just once. Sequencing was performed on peripheral blood. Receptor source: a man aged 80 or over with acute or convalescent COVID-19.

The chain links TRBV19 to TRBJ1-3, with D hard to call. The CDR3 covers 15 residues. The germline CDR1 and CDR2 sequences are LNHDA and SQIVND (reference sequence). Trimming took off 1 base at V and 0 bases at J, with 7 bases between the two ends. The CDR3 nucleotides are TGTGCCAGTAGTATAGCGGTGAGCTCTGGAAACACCATATATTTT. Translation gives CASSIAVSSGNTIYF.

CDR3 in DNA: TGTGCCAGAAGCTTGGTCGGGGGGAGGGTCCAAGAGACCCAGTACTTC. Its translation is CARSLVGGRVQETQYF. The chain combines TRBV5-3 with TRBJ2-5; 7 nucleotides agree with TRBD2. TRBV5-3 qualifies as an ORF whose function is uncertain. V lost 0 bases, J lost 1 base, and 6 bases stayed unmatched. The CDR3 totals 16 residues.

The chain has TRBV5-1 and TRBJ2-5; 9 bases fit TRBD2. The germline gives CDR1 SGHRS, CDR2 YFSETQ. V shed 4 bases, J shed 5 bases, and the junction held 9 bases outside the gene matches. This CDR3 is 15 amino acids long. DNA of the CDR3: TGCGCCAGCAGCCTAGGGACTAGCAGTTTGGAGACCCAGTACTTC. Protein: CASSLGTSSLETQYF.

The DNA for the CDR3 is TGCGCCAGCAGCCAGGGGAGTAATTCACCCCTCCACTTT. Amino acid sequence: CASSQGSNSPLHF. V gene TRBV4-3 combines with J gene TRBJ1-6; D gene ambiguous. The V end lost 3 bases, the J end lost 6 bases, and 6 bases lay between the germline ends. The CDR3 consists of 13 residues. From germline, CDR1 is LGHNA and CDR2 YSLEER.

The chain couples TRBV5-1 to TRBJ1-1; D is unclear. This CDR3 has 15 residues. Germline CDR1 SGHRS, CDR2 YFSETQ. Trimming removed 4 bases from V and 4 bases from J, with 17 bases in between. This chain's CDR3 is CASSPGAAGSTEAFF. CDR3 in DNA: TGCGCCAGCAGCCCGGGCGCCGCGGGTTCCACTGAAGCTTTCTTT.

This rearrangement joins TRBV4-3 to TRBJ2-2, with 7 bases lining up with TRBD1. This CDR3 is built from 16 residues. V dropped 5 bases and J dropped 6; count of bases not matched to a gene: 12. Per germline, CDR1 LGHNA and CDR2 YSLEER. The CDR3 is CASSSSTGPSPGELFF. CDR3 bases: TGCGCCAGCAGCTCATCGACAGGGCCGTCACCCGGGGAGCTGTTTTTT.

The genes are TRBV3-1 (or the pseudogene TRBV3-2) and TRBJ1-1, with D perhaps matching TRBD1 (6 bases). Germline V gives CDR1 LGHDT, CDR2 YNNKEL (reference sequence). The CDR3 extends over 14 amino acids. V was trimmed by 2 bases and J by 0 bases, leaving 7 bases between them. As DNA, the CDR3 is TGTGCCAGCAGCCAAACAGGGTTGAACACTGAAGCTTTCTTT. This translates into CASSQTGLNTEAFF.

The chain employs TRBV7-3 and TRBJ2-7; the match to TRBD2 covers 7 bases. The germline V gene encodes CDR1 SGHTA and CDR2 FQGTGA. This CDR3 contains 17 residues. Trimming took 6 bases from V and 2 from J; bases not matched to a gene: 16. This CDR3 is CASSLQPGGLAAYEQYF. CDR3 bases: TGTGCCAGCAGTCTTCAACCCGGCGGGCTAGCGGCCTACGAGCAGTACTTC.

The V and J genes are TRBV19 and TRBJ1-1; D ambiguous. Germline loops: CDR1 LNHDA, CDR2 SQIVND (reference sequence). V was clipped by 4 bases and J by 0 bases, with 9 bases between them. The CDR3 is made up of 14 amino acids. CDR3 loop: CASSTRSMNTEAFF. CDR3 bases: TGTGCCAGTAGTACGCGTAGCATGAACACTGAAGCTTTCTTT.

This rearrangement joins TRBV6-5 to TRBJ1-5, with TRBD1 matching 7 bases. Germline CDR1 reads MNHEY; CDR2 reads SVGAGI. Losses at the gene ends were 2 bases for V and 2 bases for J; bases not matched to a gene: 3. This CDR3 region has 15 residues. The CDR3 is CASSYGGTGNQPQHF. In nucleotides, the CDR3 is TGTGCCAGCAGTTACGGGGGGACAGGCAATCAGCCCCAGCATTTT.

J is TRBJ2-7 and V is TRBV27; weak D call: TRBD2 (5 bases). In germline, CDR1 is MNHEY, CDR2 SMNVEV (reference sequence). Trimming stripped 5 bases from V and 7 bases from J, with 21 bases between. The CDR3 extends over 15 amino acids. The CDR3 loop is CASSRGPPRDWEQYF. CDR3 nucleotides: TGTGCCAGCAGTCGCGGGCCCCCAAGGGATTGGGAGCAGTACTTC.

The chain combines TRBV6-6 with TRBJ2-3, with 7 bases that match TRBD1. The CDR3 totals 16 residues. Germline assignment: CDR1 MNHNY and CDR2 SVGAGI (reference sequence). Germline trimming cut 5 bases from V and 2 bases from J; bases unmatched to any gene: 10. As DNA, the CDR3 is TGTGCCAGCAGTACCCTTGGGGACAGCTACACAGATACGCAGTATTTT. It yields the protein CASSTLGDSYTDTQYF.

This sequence joins TRBV6-5 and TRBJ1-1; 7 bases line up with TRBD1. Germline lookup yields CDR1 MNHEY and CDR2 SVGAGI. The CDR3 runs 15 residues. The V gene end was trimmed by 5 bases and the J gene end by 2 bases; junction bases not matched to a gene: 8. CDR3 sequence reads: CASSPTGTVNTEAFF. The CDR3 DNA is TGTGCCAGCAGTCCTACCGGGACAGTTAACACTGAAGCTTTCTTT.

The chain joins TRBV4-3 to TRBJ2-1, with TRBD2 identical over 9 bases. The V gene's germline CDR1 is LGHNA and CDR2 YSLEER. Unmatched junction bases numbered 14, after V lost 4 bases and J lost 4 bases. There are 18 residues in the CDR3. CDR3 nucleotides: TGCGCCAGCAGCCGCGATGGGCCGTCCCTAGCGGGATACAATGAGCAGTTCTTC. Its translation is CASSRDGPSLAGYNEQFF.

The J gene is TRBJ1-5, the V gene TRBV6-5; 8 positions agree with TRBD1. Germline V lookup: CDR1 MNHEY, CDR2 SVGAGI. Losses at the gene ends were 6 bases for V and 8 bases for J; bases not matched to a gene: 6. The CDR3 spans 13 residues. The CDR3 nucleotides read TGTGCCAGCAGCACAGACAGGGGTGAGCCCCAGCATTTT. The encoded protein is CASSTDRGEPQHF.